The rows below give T cell receptor beta chains drawn from one sample of a study of circulating and synovial CD4+ cells in juvenile arthritis. Here immunoSEQ multiplex PCR was the method, and the copy in TCRdb shows in-frame clones only, minus some. The sample includes approximately 36,000 clones, just under 95% of them seen just once. The sequenced sample was CD4+ T cells from blood. The receptors were gathered from a human donor with juvenile idiopathic arthritis. CDR3s include the opening cysteine and the closing phenylalanine or tryptophan. The order of the fields is clone size, D gene, J gene, V gene, CDR3 protein, CDR3 DNA. D genes are given only for firm matches. Not every row has a clone size; where given, it reads once, few, many or a size class.

abundance: -
d_gene: -
j_gene: TRBJ2-7
v_gene: TRBV6-1
CDR3aa: CASSEPYGWGPYEQYF
CDR3nt: TGTGCCAGCAGTGAACCCTACGGGTGGGGGCCCTACGAGCAGTACTTC

abundance: -
d_gene: TRBD1
j_gene: TRBJ1-6
v_gene: TRBV15
CDR3aa: CATSRGRTGSSYNSPLHF
CDR3nt: TGTGCCACCAGCAGGGGAAGGACAGGGAGCTCCTATAATTCCCCCCTCCACTTT

abundance: -
d_gene: -
j_gene: TRBJ1-2
v_gene: TRBV5-1
CDR3aa: CASSSPDRAYGYTF
CDR3nt: TGCGCCAGCAGCTCCCCGGACAGAGCCTATGGCTACACCTTC

abundance: -
d_gene: TRBD1
j_gene: TRBJ1-4
v_gene: TRBV11-2
CDR3aa: CASSLGQHEKLFF
CDR3nt: TGTGCCAGCAGCTTGGGACAGCATGAAAAACTGTTTTTT

abundance: once
d_gene: TRBD1
j_gene: TRBJ1-5
v_gene: TRBV7-9
CDR3aa: CASSRGQEWNQPQHF
CDR3nt: TGTGCCAGCAGCCGGGGACAGGAATGGAATCAGCCCCAGCATTTT

abundance: -
d_gene: -
j_gene: TRBJ2-3
v_gene: TRBV9
CDR3aa: CASSAPRDWGVDTQYF
CDR3nt: TGTGCCAGCAGCGCTCCCCGGGACTGGGGAGTGGATACGCAGTATTTT

abundance: -
d_gene: TRBD1
j_gene: TRBJ1-1
v_gene: TRBV18
CDR3aa: CASSPSTGVNTEAFF
CDR3nt: TGTGCCAGCTCACCTTCCACAGGGGTGAACACTGAAGCTTTCTTT

abundance: -
d_gene: -
j_gene: TRBJ1-5
v_gene: TRBV10-3
CDR3aa: CAISEWQMGNQPQHF
CDR3nt: TGTGCCATCAGTGAGTGGCAAATGGGCAATCAGCCCCAGCATTTT

abundance: -
d_gene: TRBD1
j_gene: TRBJ1-3
v_gene: TRBV5-6
CDR3aa: CASSFGQGAPSGNTIYF
CDR3nt: TGTGCCAGCAGCTTCGGACAGGGGGCTCCCTCTGGAAACACCATATATTTT

abundance: -
d_gene: -
j_gene: TRBJ1-1
v_gene: TRBV7-9
CDR3aa: CASRDIGRVNTEAFF
CDR3nt: TGTGCCAGCAGGGACATAGGGAGGGTGAACACTGAAGCTTTCTTT

abundance: once
d_gene: -
j_gene: TRBJ1-2
v_gene: TRBV4-3
CDR3aa: CASSQDSLTENYGYTF
CDR3nt: TGCGCCAGCAGCCAAGATAGTCTAACGGAGAACTATGGCTACACCTTC

abundance: once
d_gene: -
j_gene: TRBJ2-7
v_gene: TRBV7-9
CDR3aa: CASSPPRTTAYEQYF
CDR3nt: TGTGCCAGCAGCCCGCCCCGGACAACGGCCTACGAGCAGTACTTC

abundance: -
d_gene: -
j_gene: TRBJ2-7
v_gene: TRBV7-2
CDR3aa: CASSLRGGRIYEQYF
CDR3nt: TGTGCCAGCAGCTTACGCGGGGGCCGTATCTACGAGCAGTACTTC

abundance: -
d_gene: -
j_gene: TRBJ1-2
v_gene: TRBV6-5
CDR3aa: CASSRQGDNYGYTF
CDR3nt: TGTGCCAGCAGTCGGCAGGGCGATAACTATGGCTACACCTTC

abundance: -
d_gene: TRBD1
j_gene: TRBJ1-3
v_gene: TRBV4-1
CDR3aa: CASSQPTGDSGNTIYF
CDR3nt: TGCGCCAGCAGCCAACCGACAGGGGACTCTGGAAACACCATATATTTT

abundance: -
d_gene: TRBD1
j_gene: TRBJ1-1
v_gene: TRBV18
CDR3aa: CASSSRTGKTNTEAFF
CDR3nt: TGTGCCAGCTCATCCCGGACAGGGAAGACGAACACTGAAGCTTTCTTT

abundance: -
d_gene: -
j_gene: TRBJ2-7
v_gene: TRBV7-2
CDR3aa: CASSLSSAGNEQYF
CDR3nt: TGTGCCAGCAGCTTATCTAGCGCGGGCAACGAGCAGTACTTC

abundance: -
d_gene: -
j_gene: TRBJ2-5
v_gene: TRBV5-1
CDR3aa: CASSFTGGEETQYF
CDR3nt: TGCGCCAGCAGCTTCACAGGGGGGGAAGAGACCCAGTACTTC